The sequence of this TCR beta chain was determined in a study of blood T cell repertoires in COVID-19. Authors' data handling: Reference gene primer amplification gave nucleated cell count estimates. Generated by immunoSEQ multiplex PCR, the TCRdb table keeps only in-frame clones and is missing some. V, J and clone size reflect that table, while D and trimming were determined from the DNA. Among 250,000 to 350,000 clones listed, roughly 90% were seen once. No more than 2 weeks before study entry, exposed participants had met a case of COVID-19. The CDR3 is made up of 15 amino acids. Trimming took 6 bases from V and 3 from J; bases not matched to a gene: 8. The germline CDR1 and CDR2 sequences are SEHNR and FQNEAQ (reference sequence).

The gene calls are TRBV7-9 and TRBJ1-5, with 7 positions matching TRBD1. This TCR derives from a woman aged 50 to 65 who had been exposed to COVID-19. The sequenced sample was PBMCs or T cells enriched from blood (not recorded which). CDR3 amino acids: CASSPTGTHNQPQHF. In DNA form, the CDR3 reads TGTGCCAGCAGTCCGACAGGGACTCACAATCAGCCCCAGCATTTT.